The next 22 T cell receptor beta chains were all read from a single sample in a study of T cell repertoires in cytomegalovirus infection. TCRdb re-called the reads through MiXCR, storing one row per CDR3 protein. The sample holds 630,000 or so distinct CDR3 sequences, 20% to 25% seen once. Sequenced material: CD8+ T cells from PBMCs. The receptors come from a human donor in good health (CMV status not recorded). Some clones in this sample may be carry-over from other donors' samples.

This clonotype came up a few times. This rearrangement joins TRBV7-2 to TRBJ2-1; D call uncertain. Trimming removed 5 bases at V and 1 base at J, with 15 bases between. The CDR3 runs to 16 residues. Germline V gene lookup returns CDR1 SGHTA and CDR2 FQGNSA. CDR3 protein: CASSPWAAISYNEQFF. The CDR3 coding sequence is TGTGCCAGCAGCCCCTGGGCCGCCATATCCTACAATGAGCAGTTCTTC.

This clonotype appeared many times. V usage is TRBV7-2 and J usage is TRBJ2-1; D possibly uses TRBD1 or TRBD2 (5 bases each). The CDR3 is 15 residues long. V dropped 6 bases and J dropped 5 bases, with 17 bases sitting between them. CDR1 SGHTA and CDR2 FQGNSA come from the germline V gene. CDR3 coding DNA: TGTGCCAGCAGATTTAGGGACCTGGGAAACAATGAGCAGTTCTTC. Translated, it gives CASRFRDLGNNEQFF.

This clonotype was recorded only once. The rearrangement links TRBV6-2 or TRBV6-3 to TRBJ2-1, with 9 nucleotides matching TRBD1. The CDR3 length is 21 residues. Germline CDR1 reads MNHEY; CDR2 reads SVGEGT. Trimming at V came to 4 bases and at J to 0 bases, leaving 19 bases not matched to a gene. In nucleotides, the CDR3 is TGTGCCAGCAGTTTAGTGCTGGTTACTACAGGGGGCGCGAGCTCCTACAATGAGCAGTTCTTC. Protein sequence: CASSLVLVTTGGASSYNEQFF.

This clonotype was seen a handful of times. The chain links TRBV12-3 or TRBV12-4 to TRBJ2-1, with TRBD2 as a possible D gene (5 bases). The CDR3 length is 21 residues. Trimming stripped 3 bases from V and 3 bases from J, with 30 bases between. The CDR3 sequence: CASSFLIEGSTKYFLYNEQFF. For the CDR3, the DNA is TGTGCCAGCAGTTTCCTCATAGAAGGGAGTACTAAATATTTCCTCTACAATGAGCAGTTCTTC.

The table lists this clonotype with many counts. The chain couples TRBV7-9 to TRBJ2-5; D is possibly TRBD1 (6 bases). Germline values: CDR1 SEHNR, CDR2 FQNEAQ (reference sequence). V dropped 6 bases and J dropped 5 bases, with 19 bases sitting between them. This CDR3 spans 15 amino acids. CDR3 protein: CASSNLQGEYETQYF. The CDR3 region has the DNA TGTGCCAGCAGTAATCTACAGGGAGAATACGAGACCCAGTACTTC.

V usage is TRBV19 and J usage is TRBJ2-6, with D uncertain. The CDR3 runs 17 residues. Between the trimmed V and J ends, which lost 0 bases and 0 bases, there was a span of 9 bases. Germline CDR1 is LNHDA and CDR2 is SQIVND (reference sequence). DNA for the CDR3: TGTGCCAGTAGTATAGATGGGTTCACCTCTGGGGCCAACGTCCTGACTTTC. It is translated as CASSIDGFTSGANVLTF.

For this clonotype: One base away lies a much larger clone, so this may be a sequencing read error. V usage is TRBV6-6 and J usage is TRBJ1-1; D not resolved. The CDR3 length is 12 residues. Looked up from germline, CDR1 is MNHNY and CDR2 is SVGAGI (reference sequence). Trimming shortened V by 5 bases and J by 3 bases, and 7 bases separated the two germline ends. CDR3 sequence (DNA): TGTGCCAGCAGTGGCCGGGACACTGAAGCTTTCTTT. Protein: CASSGRDTEAFF.

The V and J genes are TRBV25-1 and TRBJ1-6, with D possibly TRBD1 on 5 matching bases. The CDR3 contains 16 residues. Germline loops: CDR1 MGHDK, CDR2 SYGVNS. V lost 2 bases to trimming and J lost 7 bases, with 15 bases between them. CDR3 nucleotide sequence: TGTGCCAGCAGTGAAGACCCTGGGGCTGGAAATTCACCCCTCCACTTT. Protein product: CASSEDPGAGNSPLHF.

The chain uses TRBV5-1 and TRBJ1-6, with 9 bases matching TRBD1. The germline V gene has CDR1 SGHRS and CDR2 YFSETQ. J was trimmed by 13 bases and V by 5 bases; bases with no gene match: 10. The length of the CDR3 is 14 residues. This chain's CDR3 is CASSGDRADHPLHF. The CDR3 nucleotides are TGCGCCAGCAGTGGGGACAGGGCTGATCATCCCCTCCACTTT.

The chain links TRBV12-5 to TRBJ1-1, with a weak D call TRBD1 (6 bases). Germline V CDR1 and CDR2: LGHNT, FRNRAP. V was clipped by 1 base and J by 11 bases, with 14 bases between them. CDR3 length: 13 residues. This chain's CDR3 is CASGLGGAVSAFF. CDR3 DNA: TGTGCTAGTGGTTTGGGGGGGGCAGTTTCGGCTTTCTTT.

The chain couples TRBV13 to TRBJ1-2; 11 bases match TRBD1. Germline trimming cut 7 bases from V and 7 bases from J; bases unmatched to any gene: 5. The germline gives CDR1 PRHDT, CDR2 FYEKMQ (reference sequence). The CDR3 covers 13 residues. The CDR3 DNA follows: TGTGCCAGCAAGGGGACAGGGGGTGGTGGCTACACCTTC. Protein: CASKGTGGGGYTF.

This sequence joins TRBV6-1 and TRBJ2-7; maybe TRBD2 (5 bases). Per the germline V gene, CDR1 is MNHNS and CDR2 is SASEGT. The CDR3 is made up of 13 amino acids. V was trimmed by 6 bases and J by 3 bases, leaving 12 bases between them. For the CDR3, the DNA is TGTGCCAGCAGGGTGGAGGCGGGCTACGAGCAGTACTTC. This gives the protein CASRVEAGYEQYF.

This clonotype was recorded a few times. The chain links TRBV14 to TRBJ1-6; 7 bases map to TRBD1. The CDR3 length is 15 residues. With V trimmed by 3 bases and J by 4 bases, 3 bases remained unmatched. Germline V gene data show CDR1 as SGHDN and CDR2 as FVKESK. The CDR3 DNA follows: TGTGCCAGCAGCCACGGGACAGCGTATAATTCACCCCTCCACTTT. This codes for CASSHGTAYNSPLHF.

Here the CDR3 DNA reads TGTGCCGCCCCAGAGGACACCGGGGAGCTGTTTTTT. Encoded protein: CAAPEDTGELFF. The chain carries TRBV24-1 and TRBJ2-2; D uncertain. Trimming removed 12 bases from V and 3 bases from J, with 10 bases in between. The germline V gene encodes CDR1 KGHDR and CDR2 SFDVKD. The CDR3 is 12 residues long.

The chain couples TRBV11-2 to TRBJ2-1; no clear D. This CDR3 region has 13 residues. V gave up 4 bases and J gave up 5 bases, with 9 bases separating them. From germline, CDR1 is SGHAT and CDR2 FQNNGV. Here the CDR3 reads CASSSPNNNEQFF. The CDR3 coding sequence is TGTGCCAGCAGCTCCCCCAATAACAATGAGCAGTTCTTC.

The chain uses TRBV16 and TRBJ2-2, with D unclear. This CDR3 comprises 15 residues. Trimming pared 5 bases from V and 1 base from J, leaving 11 bases between. CDR1 is KGHSY, CDR2 FQNENV, per germline. The CDR3 DNA reads as TGTGCCAGCAGCGATACGAGAATGAACACCGGGGAGCTGTTTTTT. Protein product: CASSDTRMNTGELFF.

This clonotype was counted many times. The V and J genes are TRBV28 and TRBJ2-5, with a weak D call TRBD2 (5 bases). V was cut by 6 bases and J by 5 bases, with 16 bases left in between. The germline V gene has CDR1 MDHEN and CDR2 SYDVKM. This CDR3 is 14 amino acids long. CDR3 nucleotide sequence: TGTGCCAGCAGGAGACACCAACCGGGGGAGACCCAGTACTTC. Translation: CASRRHQPGETQYF.

V is TRBV25-1 and J is TRBJ2-5, with 8 bases matching TRBD2. CDR1 MGHDK and CDR2 SYGVNS come from the germline V gene. The CDR3 is 14 amino acids. V was clipped by 8 bases and J by 5 bases; unmatched bases: 10. DNA for the CDR3: TGTGCCAGCGGACGAGGCGGGGGGTACGAGACCCAGTACTTC. Encoded protein: CASGRGGGYETQYF.

The chain links TRBV19 to TRBJ2-1, with D possibly being TRBD1 (5 bases). Germline V gives CDR1 LNHDA, CDR2 SQIVND (reference sequence). The length of the CDR3 is 16 residues. Trimming took 5 bases from V and 0 from J, leaving 14 bases between them. The CDR3 DNA reads as TGTGCCAGTAGTCCAATACAGGTCTTCTCCTACAATGAGCAGTTCTTC. Residues: CASSPIQVFSYNEQFF. Full variable domain (remainder filled in from reference TRBV19 and TRBJ2-1): DGGITQSPKYLFRKEGQNVTLSCEQNLNHDAMYWYRQDPGQGLRLIYYSQIVNDFQKGDIAEGYSVSREKKESFPLTVTSAQKNPTAFYLCASSPIQVFSYNEQFFGPGTRLTVL.

This clonotype was recorded at least ten times. This chain's CDR3 is CASRMLGLPKETEAFF. CDR3 in DNA: TGTGCCAGCAGGATGCTGGGACTCCCCAAGGAGACTGAAGCTTTCTTT. The rearrangement uses TRBV11-2 and TRBJ1-1; TRBD1 is a possible D gene (5 bases). The germline V gene has CDR1 SGHAT and CDR2 FQNNGV. The CDR3 loop spans 16 amino acids. Trimming removed 6 bases from V and 5 bases from J, with 22 bases in between.

V is TRBV29-1 and J is TRBJ1-1; 7 nucleotides align to TRBD1. In germline, CDR1 is SQVTM, CDR2 ANQGSEA. V lost 7 bases to trimming and J lost 1 base; unmatched junction nucleotides: 12. The CDR3 is 15 residues long. The CDR3 nucleotides are TGCAGCGCCCAGGGGGGGATGGGGTGGAACACTGAAGCTTTCTTT. Its protein is CSAQGGMGWNTEAFF.

In this sample, this clonotype turned up a few times. This chain uses TRBV15 with TRBJ2-1, with no clear D. The CDR3 runs to 15 residues. V was pared by 1 base and J by 0 bases, with 7 bases between. Germline V gene data show CDR1 as LNHNV and CDR2 as YYDKDF (reference sequence). The CDR3 DNA reads as TGTGCCACCAGCAGAGGGATCGACTCCTACAATGAGCAGTTCTTC. Translation gives CATSRGIDSYNEQFF.